This T cell receptor (beta chain) was found in a study of blood T cell repertoires in COVID-19. The overall study: Some COVID-19 samples were acute and others convalescent; all came from the United States, Italy and Spain.

Under the authors' procedure: Using reference gene primer amplification, nucleated cell counts were estimated. Profiling relied on immunoSEQ multiplex PCR, and the TCRdb table lists in-frame clones only, not all of them. The DNA gave D and trimming, while V, J and clone size come from that table. The sample shows approximately 270,000 clones, 70% to 85% of them seen only once. CDR1 SGHAT and CDR2 FQNNGV come from the germline V gene. This CDR3 has 14 residues. V shed 4 bases and J 2 bases; nucleotides not matched to a gene: 5. The TCR was taken from an elderly man with acute or convalescent COVID-19. The chain joins TRBV11-2 to TRBJ2-7; 7 bases agree with TRBD2. Sequencing was done on a sample of peripheral blood. The CDR3 DNA reads TGTGCCAGCAGCTCCCCTAGCGGTCCCTACGAGCAGTACTTC. Its protein product is CASSSPSGPYEQYF. The variable domain in full, completed from reference TRBV11-2 and TRBJ2-7, reads EAGVAQSPRYKIIEKRQSVAFWCNPISGHATLYWYQQILGQGPKLLIQFQNNGVVDDSQLPKDRFSAERLKGVDSTLKIQPAKLEDSAVYLCASSSPSGPYEQYFGPGTRLTVT.